This T cell receptor (beta chain) came from a study of blood T cell repertoires in COVID-19. Study in general: The study drew acute and convalescent COVID-19 samples from the United States, Italy and Spain. T cells, B-cell-depleted T cells, or PBMCs supplied cDNA or gDNA.

This CDR3 region has 15 residues. Germline V gene data show CDR1 as MNHEY and CDR2 as SVGAGI. Trimming removed 4 bases at V and 3 bases at J, with 13 bases between. Enrollees, about 18 to 90 years old, lived in 24 US areas. In the original workflow: Estimates of nucleated cell counts were drawn from the amplification of reference gene primers. Sequenced by immunoSEQ multiplex PCR; TCRdb stores in-frame clones only, minus some. The D gene and trimming were derived from the DNA, and the V and J assignments and clone size from that table. The table includes about 220,000 clones, about four fifths detected once.

The sample was PBMCs or T cells enriched from blood (not recorded which). This clonotype originated in a woman aged 35 to 49 with acute COVID-19. The chain joins TRBV6-5 to TRBJ1-5; a weak D match, TRBD1 (5 bases). CDR3: CASSSRGRANQPQHF. CDR3 nucleotide sequence: TGTGCCAGCAGTTCAAGGGGCCGGGCCAATCAGCCCCAGCATTTT.